The subject of this entry is one T cell receptor (beta chain). Antigen specificity is unknown. The data originate from a study of graft-versus-host responses after intestinal transplantation. In the study overall: Anti-thymocyte globulin induction was given to all recipients, followed by tacrolimus and steroids for three to four years.

Trimming pared 5 bases from V and 4 bases from J, leaving 9 bases between. There are 12 residues in the CDR3. Germline CDR1 and CDR2: MNHEY and SVGAGI. General study points: Allograft graft-versus-host to host-versus-graft clonal ratios ran high in patients with graft-donor T cell macrochimerism. The study associated peak circulating GvH clone levels with early post-transplant HvG declines.

The assay was immunoSEQ multiplex PCR, and TCRdb's table has in-frame clones only and misses some. The sample consists of 90,000 to 120,000 clones, roughly 87% of them appearing once. This clonotype was sampled from a human donor who received an intestinal transplant. This chain links TRBV6-5 with TRBJ2-7; D ambiguous. The input for sequencing was unstimulated CD4+ T cells sorted from spleen or lymph node cells, taken before intestinal transplant. The CDR3 loop reads CASSGPVYEQYF. The CDR3 nucleotides are TGTGCCAGCAGTGGACCCGTTTACGAGCAGTACTTC.